This record concerns one TCR beta chain sequence. This clonotype appeared many times. Its antigen has not been determined. No base qualities exist here, and no much larger clone lies one base off it. The junction carries 25 bases between V and J, which are trimmed by 3 bases and 4 bases respectively. The CDR3 contains 18 residues, cysteine and phenylalanine counted. Here the CDR3 DNA is all that survives: 54 bases in frame from base 1. This sample was included in a study of response to subunit inactivated influenza vaccine (dated by TCRdb to 2017 to 2018). As for the study more broadly: Deep quantitative profiling of the T cell receptor repertoire was used in the study to follow responses to a trivalent subunit inactivated influenza vaccine.

The library came from RT-PCR. The reads were generated on an Illumina HiSeq 2500. Using fastp trimming at Q25 and MiXCR clonotype assembly, TCRdb reanalyzed the public sequencing data and kept in-frame beta chains. CDR3 protein sequences are deduplicated, and each keeps its most common genes and DNA. This sample holds about 540,000 distinct CDR3 sequences; under 30% were observed only once. The ten largest clones represent approximately 3% of the sample. The paper's findings and limits, for the study overall: The authors suggested that each seasonal influenza vaccination may recruit only a limited number of new T cells.

The data also belong to a second study, concerning T cells expressing NK-cell markers. That second report states: TCR beta cDNA libraries were made by 5'RACE template switching that added a universal primer site and unique molecular identifiers. TCR beta-chain repertoires were profiled in sorted CD3+CD56+NKG2C+, CD3+CD56+NKG2C- and CD3+CD56-NKG2C+ T-cell subsets from seven or eight donors. Of the eight sequenced donors, seven were found to be HCMV-seropositive and one was found to be HCMV-seronegative. To restrict sorting to alphabetaTCR-expressing T cells, an anti-gammadeltaTCR antibody was added in several experiments. For roughly six donors, the dominant CD3+CD56+NKG2C+ clonotypes were among the top 10 CD8+ clonotypes and accounted for 1.0-7.0% of CD8+ T cells. Those dominant clonotypes were again the most abundant among CD3+CD56-NKG2C+ cells in a few donors, at roughly 28.3-60.1%. Whether the expanded NKG2C-expressing T cell clones were specific for HCMV antigens was left unclear. The eight sequenced donors were randomly selected healthy volunteers, three men and five women. HCMV serostatus was determined by detecting HCMV-specific IgG in serum with a commercial ELISA kit. Peripheral blood mononuclear cells were isolated from blood by Ficoll density gradient centrifugation. Magnetic immunoseparation with Miltenyi isolation kits was used to isolate CD4+ and CD8+ T cells from PBMC. cDNA synthesis was primed from the TCR beta constant segment, followed by two successive PCR amplification steps. Sequencing of the libraries produced 2 x 150 bp reads on Illumina HiSeq 2000/2500, MiSeq or NextSeq. MIGEC was used to demultiplex reads and group reads by UMI, and MiTCR was used to assemble and quantify clonotypes. Only TCR cDNA sequences supported by at least two reads were kept to exclude erroneous sequences. The tcR package was used for downstream repertoire analysis, and clonotypes were matched across fractions by CDR3 nucleotide sequence plus V segment. VDJmatch was used to annotate antigen specificity against VDJdb, with one amino acid substitution in CDR3 allowed.

This clonotype originated in a man aged 45-65 years who received an inactivated influenza vaccine. Donor details come from another sample of the same person, matched by shared clones. The rearrangement combines TRBV12-3 or TRBV12-4 with TRBJ2-7, and the D gene may be TRBD1, 6 bases matching. Material: CD4+ T cells sorted from PBMCs, obtained 11 to 12 days after vaccination. Here the CDR3 is given as CASSFAGSSRGRKYEQYF. The DNA sequence is given as TGTGCCAGCAGTTTCGCCGGTAGCTCCAGGGGCCGAAAATACGAGCAGTACTTC.